This TCR beta chain comes out of a study of vaccination and CD4 T cells after COVID-19. Study at large: Participants received two doses of either BNT162b2 or mRNA-1273 vaccine. Every culture used as a control got a CEFX pool, an HIV-1 Nef pool, or no peptide. Broader study findings: Median roughly 86% of reactive clones detected in convalescent patients emerged only post-vaccination.

Treatment specified: roughly 11-day PBMC culture with coronavirus spike peptide pools or control peptides (ViraFEST assay). Details on this clonotype: Its antigen remains unidentified.

The Oncomine TCR Beta short-read assay generated sequence data from the DNA of cultured CD4+ T cells. MiXCR was run by TCRdb on the PCR reads, yielding one entry per CDR3 protein. The sample lists some 8,600 distinct CDR3 sequences; 73% were seen once. The TCR originated in a human donor who had recovered from COVID-19. Sequences were obtained from CD4+ T cells from blood, cultured in vitro.

The DNA of the CDR3 is TGTGCCAGTAGTCGTAGGGGAGGACTAGCGGCTTTTGGGGACGAGCAGTACTTC. Amino acid sequence: CASSRRGGLAAFGDEQYF. The chain couples TRBV19 to TRBJ2-7, with TRBD2 matching 10 bases. V lost 5 bases, J lost 5 bases, and 18 bases stayed unmatched. The CDR3 is 18 residues long. The germline V gene has CDR1 LNHDA and CDR2 SQIVND (reference sequence). The full variable domain, with the rest looked up from reference TRBV19 and TRBJ2-7, is DGGITQSPKYLFRKEGQNVTLSCEQNLNHDAMYWYRQDPGQGLRLIYYSQIVNDFQKGDIAEGYSVSREKKESFPLTVTSAQKNPTAFYLCASSRRGGLAAFGDEQYFGPGTRLTVT.